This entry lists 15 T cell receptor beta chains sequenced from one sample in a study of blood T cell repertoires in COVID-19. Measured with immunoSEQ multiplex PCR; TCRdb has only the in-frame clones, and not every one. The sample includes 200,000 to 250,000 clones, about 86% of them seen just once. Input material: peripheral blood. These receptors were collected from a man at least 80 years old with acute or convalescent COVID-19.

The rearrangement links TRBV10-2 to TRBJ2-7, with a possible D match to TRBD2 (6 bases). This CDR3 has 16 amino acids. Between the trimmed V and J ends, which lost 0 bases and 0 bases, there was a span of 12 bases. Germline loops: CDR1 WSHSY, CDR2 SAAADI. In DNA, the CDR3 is TGCGCCAGCAGTGAGTCGAGTTGGCGGGGCTCCTACGAGCAGTACTTC. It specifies CASSESSWRGSYEQYF.

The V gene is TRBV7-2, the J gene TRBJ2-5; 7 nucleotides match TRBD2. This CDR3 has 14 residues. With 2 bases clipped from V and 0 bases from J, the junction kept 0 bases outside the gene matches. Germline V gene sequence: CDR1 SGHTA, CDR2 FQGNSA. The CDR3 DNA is TGTGCCAGCAGCTTAAGCGGGAACCAAGAGACCCAGTACTTC. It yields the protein CASSLSGNQETQYF. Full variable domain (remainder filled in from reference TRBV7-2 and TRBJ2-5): GAGVSQSPSNKVTEKGKDVELRCDPISGHTALYWYRQSLGQGLEFLIYFQGNSAPDKSGLPSDRFSAERTGGSVSTLTIQRTQQEDSAVYLCASSLSGNQETQYFGPGTRLLVL.

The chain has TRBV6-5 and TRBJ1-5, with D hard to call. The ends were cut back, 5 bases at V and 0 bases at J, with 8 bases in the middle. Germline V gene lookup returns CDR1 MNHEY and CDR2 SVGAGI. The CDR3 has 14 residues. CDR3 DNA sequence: TGTGCCAGCAGTCGACTTTATAGCAATCAGCCCCAGCATTTT. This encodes CASSRLYSNQPQHF.

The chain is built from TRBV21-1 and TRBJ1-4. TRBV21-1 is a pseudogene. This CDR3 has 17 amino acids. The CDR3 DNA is TGTGCCAGCGTTTTCGGGACTCCAATCCCCACTAATGAAAAACTGTTTTTT. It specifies CASVFGTPIPTNEKLFF.

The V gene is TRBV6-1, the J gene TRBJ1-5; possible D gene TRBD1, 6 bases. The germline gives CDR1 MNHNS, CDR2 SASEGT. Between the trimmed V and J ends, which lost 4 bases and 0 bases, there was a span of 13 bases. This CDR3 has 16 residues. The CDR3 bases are TGTGCCAGCAGTGTCTTGACAGGTTATAGCAATCAGCCCCAGCATTTT. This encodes CASSVLTGYSNQPQHF.

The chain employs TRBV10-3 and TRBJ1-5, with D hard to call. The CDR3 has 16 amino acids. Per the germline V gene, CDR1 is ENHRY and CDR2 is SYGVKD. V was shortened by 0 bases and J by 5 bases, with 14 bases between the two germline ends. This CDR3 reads CAISESNAAGDQPQHF. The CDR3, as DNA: TGTGCCATCAGTGAGTCGAATGCGGCGGGAGATCAGCCCCAGCATTTT.

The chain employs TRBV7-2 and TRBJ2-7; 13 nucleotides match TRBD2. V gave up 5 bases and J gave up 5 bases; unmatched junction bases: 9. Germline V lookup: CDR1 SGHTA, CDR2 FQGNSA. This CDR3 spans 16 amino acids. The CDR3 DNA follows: TGTGCCAGCAGCCCCCCGGGACTAGCGGGGTTCAACGAGCAGTACTTC. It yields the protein CASSPPGLAGFNEQYF.

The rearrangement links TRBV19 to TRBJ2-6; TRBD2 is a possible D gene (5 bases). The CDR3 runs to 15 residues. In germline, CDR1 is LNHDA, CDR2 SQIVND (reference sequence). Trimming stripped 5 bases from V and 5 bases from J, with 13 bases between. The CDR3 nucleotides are TGTGCCAGTAGTTTCCGGGGAGAGCGGGCCAACGTCCTGACTTTC. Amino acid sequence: CASSFRGERANVLTF.

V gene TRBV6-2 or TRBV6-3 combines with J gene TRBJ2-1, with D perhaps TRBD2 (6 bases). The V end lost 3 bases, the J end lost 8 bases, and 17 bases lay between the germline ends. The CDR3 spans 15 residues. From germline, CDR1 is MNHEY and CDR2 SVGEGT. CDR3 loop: CASSYLPDPGDEQFF. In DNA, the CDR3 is TGTGCCAGCAGTTATCTTCCGGACCCGGGGGATGAGCAGTTCTTC.

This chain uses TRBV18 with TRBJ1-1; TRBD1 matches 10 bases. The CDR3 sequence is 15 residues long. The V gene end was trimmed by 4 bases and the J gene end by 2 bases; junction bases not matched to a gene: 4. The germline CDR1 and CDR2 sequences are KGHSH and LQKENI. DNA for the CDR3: TGTGCCAGCTCACGCGGGACAGGGGAAAACACTGAAGCTTTCTTT. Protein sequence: CASSRGTGENTEAFF. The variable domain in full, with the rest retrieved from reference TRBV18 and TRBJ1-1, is NAGVMQNPRHLVRRRGQEARLRCSPMKGHSHVYWYRQLPEEGLKFMVYLQKENIIDESGMPKERFSAEFPKEGPSILRIQQVVRGDSAAYFCASSRGTGENTEAFFGQGTRLTVV.

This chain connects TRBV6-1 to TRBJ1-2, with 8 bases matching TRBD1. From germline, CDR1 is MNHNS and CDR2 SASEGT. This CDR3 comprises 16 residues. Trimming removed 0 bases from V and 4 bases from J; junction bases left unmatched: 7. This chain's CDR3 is CASSEALGQAIYGYTF. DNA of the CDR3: TGTGCCAGCAGTGAAGCCTTGGGACAGGCAATCTATGGCTACACCTTC.

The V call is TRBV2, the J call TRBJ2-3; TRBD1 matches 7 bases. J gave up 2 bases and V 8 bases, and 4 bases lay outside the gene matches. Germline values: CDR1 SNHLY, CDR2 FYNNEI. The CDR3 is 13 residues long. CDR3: CASGTENTDTQYF. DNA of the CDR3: TGTGCCAGCGGGACAGAGAACACAGATACGCAGTATTTT. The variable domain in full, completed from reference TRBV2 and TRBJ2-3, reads EPEVTQTPSHQVTQMGQEVILRCVPISNHLYFYWYRQILGQKVEFLVSFYNNEISEKSEIFDDQFSVERPDGSNFTLKIRSTKLEDSAMYFCASGTENTDTQYFGPGTRLTVL.

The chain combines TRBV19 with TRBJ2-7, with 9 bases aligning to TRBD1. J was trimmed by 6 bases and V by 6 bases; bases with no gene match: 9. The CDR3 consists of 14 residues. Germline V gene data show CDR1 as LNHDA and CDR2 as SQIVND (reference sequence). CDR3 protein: CASSREQGAVEQYF. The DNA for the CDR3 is TGTGCCAGTAGCCGGGAACAGGGGGCCGTCGAGCAGTACTTC.

In nucleotides, the CDR3 is TGCAGCGTCAACCGTCCGGGACAGGGCGCCTACGAGCAGTACTTC. Translating gives CSVNRPGQGAYEQYF. The chain links TRBV29-1 to TRBJ2-7; 9 bases line up with TRBD1. Germline loops: CDR1 SQVTM, CDR2 ANQGSEA. The J segment lost 2 bases and the V segment lost 6 bases, leaving 11 bases of the junction unmatched. The CDR3 runs 15 residues.

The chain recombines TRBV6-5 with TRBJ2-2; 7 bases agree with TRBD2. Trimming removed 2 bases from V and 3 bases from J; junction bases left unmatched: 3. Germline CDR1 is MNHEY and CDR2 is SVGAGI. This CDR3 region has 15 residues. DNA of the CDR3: TGTGCCAGCAGTTACCAGGGAGGGGACACCGGGGAGCTGTTTTTT. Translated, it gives CASSYQGGDTGELFF.